This T cell receptor (beta chain) was obtained from a study of blood T cell repertoires in COVID-19. For the study at large: Spain, Italy and the United States supplied samples that represented acute and convalescent COVID-19.

As processed by the authors: Reference gene primer amplification in the assay estimated nucleated cell counts. The method was immunoSEQ multiplex PCR; TCRdb's version includes in-frame clones alone and lacks a portion of them. V, J and clone size reflect that table, while D and trimming were determined from the DNA. The sample has 290,000 or so clones; around 87% are singletons. Cohort assignment relied on participant-reported clinical history. The V end was cut by 6 bases, the J end by 0 bases, with 2 bases between. In germline, CDR1 is MDHEN, CDR2 SYDVKM. The CDR3 covers 11 residues. The gene calls are TRBV28 and TRBJ1-2; D unclear. This TCR was recovered from a woman under 30 with acute COVID-19. The specimen sequenced was PBMCs or T cells enriched from blood (not recorded which). The CDR3 here is CASSTNYGYTF. The DNA for the CDR3 is TGTGCCAGCAGCACTAACTATGGCTACACCTTC.